The present T cell receptor (beta chain) was sequenced within a study of cytomegalovirus exposure and HLA in healthy donors. Overall study context: The approximately 120 validation repertoires were produced on the same platform as the roughly 660 repertoires of the first cohort. This was reported in a later analysis. Study-level results: Later, an analysis found that TCR clusters from the first cohort tended to co-occur in the roughly 130 validation repertoires.

Some clones are missing from TCRdb's copy, which holds only in-frame ones; the method was immunoSEQ multiplex PCR. The table has around 160,000 clones, roughly 80% seen once. Separation from the roughly 700-subject first cohort characterized the approximately 120-subject validation cohort, to which the donors belonged. Germline CDR1 SGHRS, CDR2 YFSETQ. Trimming took 0 bases from V and 4 from J, leaving 13 bases between them. The length of the CDR3 is 15 residues. In regard to this clone: Its antigen is still unknown.

This TCR was sampled from a man aged 25-45 years in good health and CMV-seropositive. This chain connects TRBV5-1 to TRBJ1-1; D call uncertain. The specimen sequenced was PBMCs. The CDR3 here is CASSLAQLGGTEAFF. The CDR3 DNA follows: TGCGCCAGCAGCTTGGCCCAACTTGGCGGCACTGAAGCTTTCTTT. Complete variable domain (other parts from reference TRBV5-1 and TRBJ1-1): KAGVTQTPRYLIKTRGQQVTLSCSPISGHRSVSWYQQTPGQGLQFLFEYFSETQRNKGNFPGRFSGRQFSNSRSEMNVSTLELGDSALYLCASSLAQLGGTEAFFGQGTRLTVV.